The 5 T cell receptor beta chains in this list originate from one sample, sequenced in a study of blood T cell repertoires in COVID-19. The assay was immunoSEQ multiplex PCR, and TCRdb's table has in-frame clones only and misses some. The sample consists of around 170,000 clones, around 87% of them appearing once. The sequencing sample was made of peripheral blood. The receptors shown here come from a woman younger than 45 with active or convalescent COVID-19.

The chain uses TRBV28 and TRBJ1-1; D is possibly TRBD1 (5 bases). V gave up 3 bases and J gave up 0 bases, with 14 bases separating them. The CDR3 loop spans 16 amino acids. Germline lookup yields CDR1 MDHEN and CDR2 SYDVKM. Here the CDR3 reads CASSFPQTAMNTEAFF. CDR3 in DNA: TGTGCCAGCAGTTTCCCCCAGACAGCTATGAACACTGAAGCTTTCTTT. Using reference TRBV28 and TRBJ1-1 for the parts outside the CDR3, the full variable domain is DVKVTQSSRYLVKRTGEKVFLECVQDMDHENMFWYRQDPGLGLRLIYFSYDVKMKEKGDIPEGYSVSREKKERFSLILESASTNQTSMYLCASSFPQTAMNTEAFFGQGTRLTVV.

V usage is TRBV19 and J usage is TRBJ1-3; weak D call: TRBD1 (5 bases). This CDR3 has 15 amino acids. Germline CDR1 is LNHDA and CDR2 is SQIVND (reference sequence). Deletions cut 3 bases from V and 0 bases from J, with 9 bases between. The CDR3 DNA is TGTGCCAGTAGTATGGCAGGGAACTCTGGAAACACCATATATTTT. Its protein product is CASSMAGNSGNTIYF.

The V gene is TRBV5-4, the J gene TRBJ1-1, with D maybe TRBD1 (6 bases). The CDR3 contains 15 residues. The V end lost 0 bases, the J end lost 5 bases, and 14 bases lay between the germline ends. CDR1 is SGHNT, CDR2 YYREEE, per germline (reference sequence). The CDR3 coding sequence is TGTGCCAGCAGCTTGGGGCCTGGACAGAAAACTGAAGCTTTCTTT. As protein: CASSLGPGQKTEAFF.

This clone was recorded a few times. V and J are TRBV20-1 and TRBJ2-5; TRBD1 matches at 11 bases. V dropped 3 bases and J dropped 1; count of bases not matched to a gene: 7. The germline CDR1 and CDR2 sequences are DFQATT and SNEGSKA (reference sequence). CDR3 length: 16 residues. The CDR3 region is CSASGTGGVRQETQYF. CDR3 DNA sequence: TGCAGTGCTAGTGGGACAGGGGGTGTGCGCCAAGAGACCCAGTACTTC.

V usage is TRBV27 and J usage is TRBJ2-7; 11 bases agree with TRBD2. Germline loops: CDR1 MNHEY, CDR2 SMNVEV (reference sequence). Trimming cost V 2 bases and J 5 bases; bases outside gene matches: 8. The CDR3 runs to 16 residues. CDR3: CASSLTSSGGRNEQYF. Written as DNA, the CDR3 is TGTGCCAGCAGTTTAACTTCTAGCGGGGGGAGGAACGAGCAGTACTTC.